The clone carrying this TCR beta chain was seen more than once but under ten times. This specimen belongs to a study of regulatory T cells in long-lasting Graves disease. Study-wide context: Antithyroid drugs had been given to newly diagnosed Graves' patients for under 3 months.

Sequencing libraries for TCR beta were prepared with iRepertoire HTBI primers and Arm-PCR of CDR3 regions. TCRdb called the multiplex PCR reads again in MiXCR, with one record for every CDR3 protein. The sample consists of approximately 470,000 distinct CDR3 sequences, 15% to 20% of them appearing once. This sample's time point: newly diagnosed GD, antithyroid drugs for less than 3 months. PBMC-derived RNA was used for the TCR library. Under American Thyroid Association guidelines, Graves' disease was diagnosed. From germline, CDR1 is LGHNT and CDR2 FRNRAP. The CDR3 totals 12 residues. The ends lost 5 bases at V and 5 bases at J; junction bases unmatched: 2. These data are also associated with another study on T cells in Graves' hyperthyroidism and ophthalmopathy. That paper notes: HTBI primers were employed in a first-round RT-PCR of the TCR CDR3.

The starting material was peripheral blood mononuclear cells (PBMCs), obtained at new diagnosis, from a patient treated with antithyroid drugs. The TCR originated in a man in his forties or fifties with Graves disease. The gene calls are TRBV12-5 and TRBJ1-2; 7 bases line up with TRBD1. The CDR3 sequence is CASGQQGYGYTF. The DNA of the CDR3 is TGTGCTAGTGGTCAACAGGGGTATGGCTACACCTTC.